This T cell receptor beta chain stems from a study of CD8 T cells in Susac syndrome. With random hexamers, reverse transcription was performed on roughly 0.45 to 1 ug of RNA. TCRdb recomputed calls from the immunoSEQ multiplex PCR reads with MiXCR, one row per CDR3 protein. This sample has 400,000 or so distinct CDR3 sequences, with 75% to 90% found just once. To note about this clonotype: Its antigen is unknown.

Study conclusions and caveats: The authors acknowledged that their TCR sequencing and HLA analysis involved a relatively small number of individuals.

In blood CD8+ and CD4+ T cells, TCR beta underwent sequencing. Purification of the CD8+ and CD4+ T cells relied on negative isolation, and TEMRA cells underwent FACS enrichment. CDR1 and CDR2 (germline): MNHNS, SASEGT. CDR3 size: 16 residues. V was trimmed by 2 bases and J by 2 bases, leaving 16 bases between them. This chain links TRBV6-1 with TRBJ2-7, with D unclear. The clonotype was recovered from a human donor with multiple sclerosis. The specimen sequenced was CD8+ T cells from PBMCs. This CDR3 is CASSESWGPRAYEQYF. CDR3 nucleotide sequence: TGTGCCAGCAGTGAATCGTGGGGTCCGAGAGCCTACGAGCAGTACTTC.